This T cell receptor beta chain appears in the sequencing data of a study of spatial heterogeneity in lung cancer. Study summary: Alpha-chain detections were consistently fewer than beta-chain detections among the sequences. In raw reads, more than eight appearances on average were recorded for each unique TCR and UMI combination.

The time point: sample taken at primary tumor resection. Unsorted tumor, nontumor lung tissue or cryopreserved PBMC supplied the whole RNA. Every TCR cDNA molecule bore its own unique molecular identifier. Each CDR3 protein gets one entry after TCRdb re-called the 5' RACE reads with MiXCR. The sample carries tens of thousands of distinct CDR3 sequences, roughly a fifth recorded once. The germline V gene encodes CDR1 MNHEY and CDR2 SVGEGT. The CDR3 is 15 amino acids. V was cut by 7 bases and J by 8 bases, with 18 bases left in between. Study-level points and caveats: Ubiquitous expanded tumor TCRs surfaced in blood more at resection than they did at follow-up.

As to this clonotype: The target antigen is unknown.

The sequence was collected from a male donor with early-stage non-small cell lung cancer. Here the sequenced sample was PBMCs, taken at surgery. The chain carries TRBV6-2 or TRBV6-3 and TRBJ1-6; D unclear. CDR3: CASTSYGIWDSPLHF. The CDR3 bases are TGTGCCAGCACCTCCTACGGGATTTGGGATTCACCCCTCCACTTT.